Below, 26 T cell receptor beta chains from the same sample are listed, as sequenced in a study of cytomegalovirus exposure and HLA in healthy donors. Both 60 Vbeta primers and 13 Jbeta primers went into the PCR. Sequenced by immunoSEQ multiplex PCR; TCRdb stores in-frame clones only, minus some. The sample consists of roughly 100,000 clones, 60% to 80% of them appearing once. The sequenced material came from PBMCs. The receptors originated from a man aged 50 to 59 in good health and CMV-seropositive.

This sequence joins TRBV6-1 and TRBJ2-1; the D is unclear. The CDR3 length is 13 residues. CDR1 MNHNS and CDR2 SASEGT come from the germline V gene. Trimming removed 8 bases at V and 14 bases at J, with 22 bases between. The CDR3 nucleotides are TGTGCCAGCGCTCTAAATCCAGGTCTTACGGAGTTCTTC. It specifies CASALNPGLTEFF.

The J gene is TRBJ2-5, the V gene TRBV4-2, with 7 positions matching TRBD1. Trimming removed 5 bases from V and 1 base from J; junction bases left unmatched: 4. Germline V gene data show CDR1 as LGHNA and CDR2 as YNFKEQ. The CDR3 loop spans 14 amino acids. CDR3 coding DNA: TGTGCCAGCAGCAGACAGGGACCCCAAGAGACCCAGTACTTC. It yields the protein CASSRQGPQETQYF.

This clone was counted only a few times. CDR3 residues: CASTPQGRDTQYF. The CDR3 DNA reads as TGTGCCAGTACCCCGCAGGGGAGAGATACGCAGTATTTT. The V and J genes are TRBV28 and TRBJ2-3; D might be TRBD1 (6 bases). The CDR3 contains 13 residues. V was clipped by 9 bases and J by 5 bases, with 15 bases between them. Germline V CDR1 and CDR2: MDHEN, SYDVKM.

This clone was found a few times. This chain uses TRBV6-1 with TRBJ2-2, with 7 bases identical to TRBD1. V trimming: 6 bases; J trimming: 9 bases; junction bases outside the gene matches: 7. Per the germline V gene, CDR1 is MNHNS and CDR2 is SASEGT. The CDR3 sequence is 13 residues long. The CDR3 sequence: CASRQTGVRELFF. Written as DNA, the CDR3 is TGTGCCAGCAGACAAACAGGGGTGAGGGAGCTGTTTTTT.

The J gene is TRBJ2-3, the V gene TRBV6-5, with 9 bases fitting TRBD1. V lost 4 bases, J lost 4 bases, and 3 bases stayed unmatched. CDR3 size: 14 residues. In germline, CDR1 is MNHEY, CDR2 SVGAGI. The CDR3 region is CASSFTGGADTQYF. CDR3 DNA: TGTGCCAGCAGTTTTACAGGGGGCGCAGATACGCAGTATTTT.

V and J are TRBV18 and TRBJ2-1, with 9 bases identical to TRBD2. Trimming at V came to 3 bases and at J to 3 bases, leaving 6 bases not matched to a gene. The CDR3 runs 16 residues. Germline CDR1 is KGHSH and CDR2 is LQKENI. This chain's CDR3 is CASSPSGTSNYNEQFF. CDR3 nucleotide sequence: TGTGCCAGCTCACCCTCCGGGACTAGCAACTACAATGAGCAGTTCTTC.

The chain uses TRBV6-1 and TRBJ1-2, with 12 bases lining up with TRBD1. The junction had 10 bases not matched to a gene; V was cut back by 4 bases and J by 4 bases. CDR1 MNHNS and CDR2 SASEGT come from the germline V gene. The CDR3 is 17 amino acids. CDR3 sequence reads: CASSGGQGAEDLYGYTF. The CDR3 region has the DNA TGTGCCAGCAGTGGGGGACAGGGGGCTGAGGATCTCTATGGCTACACCTTC.

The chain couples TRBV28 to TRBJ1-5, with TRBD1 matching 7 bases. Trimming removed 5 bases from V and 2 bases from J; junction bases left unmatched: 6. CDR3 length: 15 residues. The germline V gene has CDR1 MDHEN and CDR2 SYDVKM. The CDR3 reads CASSEGGGGNQPQHF. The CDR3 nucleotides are TGTGCCAGCAGTGAAGGGGGCGGGGGCAATCAGCCCCAGCATTTT. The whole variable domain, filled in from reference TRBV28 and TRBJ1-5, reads DVKVTQSSRYLVKRTGEKVFLECVQDMDHENMFWYRQDPGLGLRLIYFSYDVKMKEKGDIPEGYSVSREKKERFSLILESASTNQTSMYLCASSEGGGGNQPQHFGDGTRLSIL.

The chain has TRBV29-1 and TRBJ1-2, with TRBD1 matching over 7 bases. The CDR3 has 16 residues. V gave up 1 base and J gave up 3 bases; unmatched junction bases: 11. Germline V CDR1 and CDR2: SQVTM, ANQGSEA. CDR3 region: CSVEGTQGQYYYGYTF. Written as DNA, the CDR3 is TGCAGCGTTGAAGGGACCCAGGGACAGTACTACTATGGCTACACCTTC.

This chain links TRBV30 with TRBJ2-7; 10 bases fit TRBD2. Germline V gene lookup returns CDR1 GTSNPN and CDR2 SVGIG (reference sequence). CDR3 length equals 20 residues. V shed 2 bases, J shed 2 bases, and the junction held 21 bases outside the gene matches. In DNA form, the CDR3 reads TGTGCCTGGAGTTCACAAGGACTAGCGGAGCGACGGGTTCCAACCTACGAGCAGTACTTC. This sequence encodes CAWSSQGLAERRVPTYEQYF.

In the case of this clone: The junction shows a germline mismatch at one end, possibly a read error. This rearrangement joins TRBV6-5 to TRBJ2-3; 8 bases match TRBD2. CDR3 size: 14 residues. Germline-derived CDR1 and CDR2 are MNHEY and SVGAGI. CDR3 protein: CASRPGLGTDTQYF. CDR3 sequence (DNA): TGTGCCAGCCGGCCGGGACTAGGCACGGATACGCAGTATTTT.

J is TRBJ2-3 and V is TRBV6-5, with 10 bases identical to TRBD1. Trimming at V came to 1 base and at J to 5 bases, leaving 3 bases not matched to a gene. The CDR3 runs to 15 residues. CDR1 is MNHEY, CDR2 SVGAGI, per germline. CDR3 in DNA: TGTGCCAGCAGTTACTTAGGGACAGGGGAAGATACGCAGTATTTT. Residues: CASSYLGTGEDTQYF.

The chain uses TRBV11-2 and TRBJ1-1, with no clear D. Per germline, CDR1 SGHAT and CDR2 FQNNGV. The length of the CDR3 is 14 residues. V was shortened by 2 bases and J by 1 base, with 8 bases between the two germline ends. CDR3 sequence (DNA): TGTGCCAGCAGCTTACCACTGCAGAACACTGAAGCTTTCTTT. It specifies CASSLPLQNTEAFF.

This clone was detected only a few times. CDR3: CASSPYERHEQYF. Here the CDR3 DNA reads TGTGCCAGCAGCCCTTACGAGAGGCACGAGCAGTACTTC. The V and J genes are TRBV27 and TRBJ2-7; D ambiguous. V gave up 6 bases and J gave up 5 bases, with 14 bases separating them. Germline V lookup: CDR1 MNHEY, CDR2 SMNVEV (reference sequence). This CDR3 has 13 residues.

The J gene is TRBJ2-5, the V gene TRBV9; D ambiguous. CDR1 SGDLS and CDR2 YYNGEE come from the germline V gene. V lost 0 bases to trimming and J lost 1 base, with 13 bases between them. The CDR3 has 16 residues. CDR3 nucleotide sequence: TGTGCCAGCAGCGTAGCGAATACGGGTCCCCAAGAGACCCAGTACTTC. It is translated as CASSVANTGPQETQYF.

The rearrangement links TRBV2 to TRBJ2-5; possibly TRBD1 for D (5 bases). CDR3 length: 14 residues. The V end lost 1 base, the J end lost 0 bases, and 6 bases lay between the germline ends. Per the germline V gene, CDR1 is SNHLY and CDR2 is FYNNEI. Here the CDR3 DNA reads TGTGCCAGCAGTGAAGAGGGGTACCAAGAGACCCAGTACTTC. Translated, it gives CASSEEGYQETQYF.

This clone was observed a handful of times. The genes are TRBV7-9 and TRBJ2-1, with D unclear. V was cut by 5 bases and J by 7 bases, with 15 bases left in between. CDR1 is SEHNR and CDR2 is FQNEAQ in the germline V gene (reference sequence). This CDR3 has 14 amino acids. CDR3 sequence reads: CASSLLMSVNEQFF. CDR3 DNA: TGTGCCAGCAGCCTCCTCATGTCGGTTAATGAGCAGTTCTTC.

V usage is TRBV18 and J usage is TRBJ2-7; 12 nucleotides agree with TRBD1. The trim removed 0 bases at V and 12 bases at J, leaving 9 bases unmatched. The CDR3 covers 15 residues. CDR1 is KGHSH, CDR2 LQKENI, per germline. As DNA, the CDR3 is TGTGCCAGCTCACCACCGGGGGACAGGGGGCCCCCTCGGTACTTC. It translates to CASSPPGDRGPPRYF.

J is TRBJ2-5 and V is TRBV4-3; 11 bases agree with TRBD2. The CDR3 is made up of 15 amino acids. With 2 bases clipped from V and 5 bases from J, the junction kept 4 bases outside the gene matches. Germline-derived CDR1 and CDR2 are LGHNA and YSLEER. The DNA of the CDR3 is TGCGCCAGCAGCCAAACTAGCGGGAGAGTGGAGACCCAGTACTTC. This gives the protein CASSQTSGRVETQYF.

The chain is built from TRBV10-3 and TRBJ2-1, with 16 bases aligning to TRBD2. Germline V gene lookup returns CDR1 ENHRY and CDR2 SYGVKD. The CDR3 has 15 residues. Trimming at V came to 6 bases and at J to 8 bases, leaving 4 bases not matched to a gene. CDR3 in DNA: TGTGCCATCAGGGGGACTAGCGGGAGGGCAGATGAGCAGTTCTTC. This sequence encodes CAIRGTSGRADEQFF.

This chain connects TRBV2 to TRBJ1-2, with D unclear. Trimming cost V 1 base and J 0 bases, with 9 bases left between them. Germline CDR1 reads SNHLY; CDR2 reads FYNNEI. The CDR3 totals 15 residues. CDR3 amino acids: CASSEERGANYGYTF. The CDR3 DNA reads TGTGCCAGCAGTGAAGAACGGGGAGCTAACTATGGCTACACCTTC.

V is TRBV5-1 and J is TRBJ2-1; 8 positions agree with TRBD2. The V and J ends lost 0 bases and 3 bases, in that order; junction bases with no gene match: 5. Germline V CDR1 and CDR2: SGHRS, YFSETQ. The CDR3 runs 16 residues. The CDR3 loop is CASSLETSVVYNEQFF. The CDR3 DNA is TGCGCCAGCAGCTTGGAGACTAGCGTAGTCTACAATGAGCAGTTCTTC.

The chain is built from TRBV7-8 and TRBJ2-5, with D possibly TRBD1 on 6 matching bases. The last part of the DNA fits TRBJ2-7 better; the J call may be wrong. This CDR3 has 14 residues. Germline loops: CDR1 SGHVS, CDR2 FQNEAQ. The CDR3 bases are TGTGCCAGCAGCTTAGGACAGGTCTCCTACGAGCAGTACTTC. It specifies CASSLGQVSYEQYF.

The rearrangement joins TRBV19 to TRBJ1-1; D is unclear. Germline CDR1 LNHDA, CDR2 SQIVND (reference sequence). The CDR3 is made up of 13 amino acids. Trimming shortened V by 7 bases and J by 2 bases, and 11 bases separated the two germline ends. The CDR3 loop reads CASTYRFNTEAFF. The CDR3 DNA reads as TGTGCCAGTACCTACAGATTTAACACTGAAGCTTTCTTT. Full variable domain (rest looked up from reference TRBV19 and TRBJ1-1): DGGITQSPKYLFRKEGQNVTLSCEQNLNHDAMYWYRQDPGQGLRLIYYSQIVNDFQKGDIAEGYSVSREKKESFPLTVTSAQKNPTAFYLCASTYRFNTEAFFGQGTRLTVV.

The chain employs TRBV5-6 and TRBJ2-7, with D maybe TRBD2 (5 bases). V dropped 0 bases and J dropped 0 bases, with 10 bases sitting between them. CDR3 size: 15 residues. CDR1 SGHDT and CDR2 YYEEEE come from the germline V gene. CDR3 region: CASSLDRGSSYEQYF. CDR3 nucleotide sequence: TGTGCCAGCAGCTTGGATCGGGGATCCTCCTACGAGCAGTACTTC.

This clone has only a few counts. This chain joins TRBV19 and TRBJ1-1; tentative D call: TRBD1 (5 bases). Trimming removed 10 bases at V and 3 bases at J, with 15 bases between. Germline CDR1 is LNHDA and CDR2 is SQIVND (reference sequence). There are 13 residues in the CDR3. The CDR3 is CATRVAPDTEAFF. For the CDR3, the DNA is TGTGCCACCAGGGTAGCTCCTGACACTGAAGCTTTCTTT.